This T cell receptor (beta chain) appears in the sequencing data of a study of T cells after yellow fever vaccination. TCR cDNA was made by 5'RACE template switching, adding a universal primer site and UMIs. TCRdb reprocessed the 5' RACE reads via MiXCR and lists one record per CDR3 protein. Of roughly 79,000 distinct CDR3 sequences listed, about 7.2% are singletons. This clonotype came up many times. The antigen is unknown. Overall study findings and caveats: Only a small proportion of the clonotypes turned up in both the CD4 and the CD8 compartments, likely arising from convergent recombination. At around 95% for CD4 and 70% to 90% for CD8, most primary-vaccination clones showed up again after the booster.

Germline CDR1 SGHTA, CDR2 FQGTGA. The CDR3 loop spans 12 amino acids. Deletions cut 0 bases from V and 6 bases from J, with 6 bases between. The sequencing used CD8+ T cells sorted from PBMCs, collected approximately 11 days after the first yellow fever vaccination. The source of this sequence is a man younger than 30 who received the YFV17D yellow fever vaccine. This chain joins TRBV7-3 and TRBJ2-7; D gene uncertain. The CDR3 protein is CASSLTGREQYF. The CDR3 DNA follows: TGTGCCAGCAGCTTAACAGGTCGCGAGCAGTACTTC.